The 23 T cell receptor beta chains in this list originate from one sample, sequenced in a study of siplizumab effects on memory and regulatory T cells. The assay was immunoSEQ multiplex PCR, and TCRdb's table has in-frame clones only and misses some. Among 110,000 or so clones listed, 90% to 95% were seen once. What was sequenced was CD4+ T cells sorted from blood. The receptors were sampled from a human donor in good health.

The CDR3 nucleotides are TGTGCCAGCAGCCCCGACGGGATCGGTCGATTCGAAAAACTGTTTTTT. It is translated as CASSPDGIGRFEKLFF. The rearrangement uses TRBV14 and TRBJ1-4; no clear D. V was shortened by 4 bases and J by 8 bases, with 20 bases between the two germline ends. In germline, CDR1 is SGHDN, CDR2 FVKESK. CDR3 length: 16 residues.

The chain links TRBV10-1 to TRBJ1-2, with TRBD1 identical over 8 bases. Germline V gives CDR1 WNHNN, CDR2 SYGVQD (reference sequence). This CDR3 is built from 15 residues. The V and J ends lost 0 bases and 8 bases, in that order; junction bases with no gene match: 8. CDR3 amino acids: CASSESRTGQGGYTF. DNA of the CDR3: TGCGCCAGCAGTGAGTCCCGGACAGGGCAGGGGGGCTACACCTTC.

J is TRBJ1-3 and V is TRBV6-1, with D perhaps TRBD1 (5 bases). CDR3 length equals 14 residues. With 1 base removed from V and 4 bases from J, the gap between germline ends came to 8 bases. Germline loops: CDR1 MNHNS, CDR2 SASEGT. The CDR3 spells CASSEGGSGNTIYF. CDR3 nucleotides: TGTGCCAGCAGTGAAGGGGGCTCAGGAAACACCATATATTTT.

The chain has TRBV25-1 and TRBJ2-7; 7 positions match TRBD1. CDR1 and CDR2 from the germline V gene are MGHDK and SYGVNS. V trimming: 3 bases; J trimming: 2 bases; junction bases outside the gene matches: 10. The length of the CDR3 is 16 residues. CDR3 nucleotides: TGTGCCAGCAGTGACCTATCGACAGGGTTGGCCTACGAGCAGTACTTC. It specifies CASSDLSTGLAYEQYF.

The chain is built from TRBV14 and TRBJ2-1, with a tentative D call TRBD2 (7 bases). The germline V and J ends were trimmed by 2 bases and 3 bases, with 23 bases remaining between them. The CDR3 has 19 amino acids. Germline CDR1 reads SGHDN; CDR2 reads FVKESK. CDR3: CASSQRPIGRGAIYNEQFF. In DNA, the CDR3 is TGTGCCAGCAGCCAACGCCCCATTGGGAGGGGGGCTATCTACAATGAGCAGTTCTTC.

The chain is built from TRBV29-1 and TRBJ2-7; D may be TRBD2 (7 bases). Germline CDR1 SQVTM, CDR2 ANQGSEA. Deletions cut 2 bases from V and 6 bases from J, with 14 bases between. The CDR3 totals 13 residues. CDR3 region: CSVENLGGAEQYF. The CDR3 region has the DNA TGCAGCGTTGAAAATCTAGGGGGGGCCGAGCAGTACTTC.

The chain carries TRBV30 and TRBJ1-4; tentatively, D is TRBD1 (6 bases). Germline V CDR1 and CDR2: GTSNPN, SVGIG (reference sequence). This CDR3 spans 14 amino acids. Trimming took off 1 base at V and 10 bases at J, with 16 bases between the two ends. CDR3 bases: TGTGCCTGGAGTGCTGGGACACTGACGGGAAAACTGTTTTTT. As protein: CAWSAGTLTGKLFF. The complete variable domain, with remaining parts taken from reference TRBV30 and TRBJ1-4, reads SQTIHQWPATLVQPVGSPLSLECTVEGTSNPNLYWYRQAAGRGLQLLFYSVGIGQISSEVPQNLSASRPQDRQFILSSKKLLLSDSGFYLCAWSAGTLTGKLFFGSGTQLSVL.

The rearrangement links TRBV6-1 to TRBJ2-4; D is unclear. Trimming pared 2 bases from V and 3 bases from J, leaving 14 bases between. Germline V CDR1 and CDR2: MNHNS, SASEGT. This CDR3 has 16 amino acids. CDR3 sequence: CASSELSGWGKNIQYF. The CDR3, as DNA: TGTGCCAGCAGTGAATTATCGGGTTGGGGCAAAAACATTCAGTACTTC.

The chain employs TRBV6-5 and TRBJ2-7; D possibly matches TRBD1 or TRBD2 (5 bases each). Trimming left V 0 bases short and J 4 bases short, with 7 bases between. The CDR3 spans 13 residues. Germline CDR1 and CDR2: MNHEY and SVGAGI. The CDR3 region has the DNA TGTGCCAGCAGTTACTCGAGGGGATACGAGCAGTACTTC. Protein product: CASSYSRGYEQYF.

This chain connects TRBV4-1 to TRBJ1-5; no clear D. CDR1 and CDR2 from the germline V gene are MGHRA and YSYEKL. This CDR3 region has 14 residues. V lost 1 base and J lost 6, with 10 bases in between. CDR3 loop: CASSQVSVIQPQHF. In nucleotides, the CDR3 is TGCGCCAGCAGCCAAGTTTCGGTAATTCAGCCCCAGCATTTT.

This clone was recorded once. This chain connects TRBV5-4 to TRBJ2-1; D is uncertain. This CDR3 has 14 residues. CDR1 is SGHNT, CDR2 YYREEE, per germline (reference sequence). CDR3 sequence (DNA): TGTGTATGGTCAGGTCCAAACTCCTACAATGAGCAGTTCTTC. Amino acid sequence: CVWSGPNSYNEQFF. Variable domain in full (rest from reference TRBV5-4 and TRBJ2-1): ETGVTQSPTHLIKTRGQQVTLRCSSQSGHNTVSWYQQALGQGPQFIFQYYREEENGRGNFPPRFSGLQFPNYSSELNVNALELDDSALYLCVWSGPNSYNEQFFGPGTRLTVL.

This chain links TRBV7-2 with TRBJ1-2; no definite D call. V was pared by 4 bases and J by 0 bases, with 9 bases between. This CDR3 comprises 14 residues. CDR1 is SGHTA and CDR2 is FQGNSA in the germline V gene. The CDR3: CASSSGPANYGYTF. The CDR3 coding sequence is TGTGCCAGCAGCTCCGGGCCAGCTAACTATGGCTACACCTTC.

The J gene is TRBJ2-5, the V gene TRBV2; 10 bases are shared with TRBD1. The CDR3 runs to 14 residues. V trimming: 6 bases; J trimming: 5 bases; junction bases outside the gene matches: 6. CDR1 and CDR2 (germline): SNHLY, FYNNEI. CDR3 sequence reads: CASSADRGRETQYF. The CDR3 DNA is TGTGCCAGCAGCGCTGACAGGGGGCGTGAGACCCAGTACTTC.

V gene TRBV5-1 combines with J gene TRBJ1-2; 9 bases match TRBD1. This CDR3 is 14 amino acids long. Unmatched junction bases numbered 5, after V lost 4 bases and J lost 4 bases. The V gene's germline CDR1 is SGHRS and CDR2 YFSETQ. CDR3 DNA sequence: TGCGCCAGCAGCCACGGACAGGGGTCCTATGGCTACACCTTC. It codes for CASSHGQGSYGYTF. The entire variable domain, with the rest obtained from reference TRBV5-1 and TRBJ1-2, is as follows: KAGVTQTPRYLIKTRGQQVTLSCSPISGHRSVSWYQQTPGQGLQFLFEYFSETQRNKGNFPGRFSGRQFSNSRSEMNVSTLELGDSALYLCASSHGQGSYGYTFGSGTRLTVV.

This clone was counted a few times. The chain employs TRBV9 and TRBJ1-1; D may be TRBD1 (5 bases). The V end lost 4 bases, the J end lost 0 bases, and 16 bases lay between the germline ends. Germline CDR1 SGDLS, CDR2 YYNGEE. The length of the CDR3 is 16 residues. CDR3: CASSSGPGIMNTEAFF. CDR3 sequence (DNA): TGTGCCAGCAGCTCAGGCCCAGGGATTATGAACACTGAAGCTTTCTTT. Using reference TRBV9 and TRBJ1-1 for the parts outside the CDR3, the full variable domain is DSGVTQTPKHLITATGQRVTLRCSPRSGDLSVYWYQQSLDQGLQFLIQYYNGEERAKGNILERFSAQQFPDLHSELNLSSLELGDSALYFCASSSGPGIMNTEAFFGQGTRLTVV.

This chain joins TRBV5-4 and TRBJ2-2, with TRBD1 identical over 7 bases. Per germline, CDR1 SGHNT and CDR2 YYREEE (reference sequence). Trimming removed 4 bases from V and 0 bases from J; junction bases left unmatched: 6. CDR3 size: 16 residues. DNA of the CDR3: TGTGCCAGCAGCCGTTACAGGGGCGCGAACACCGGGGAGCTGTTTTTT. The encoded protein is CASSRYRGANTGELFF.

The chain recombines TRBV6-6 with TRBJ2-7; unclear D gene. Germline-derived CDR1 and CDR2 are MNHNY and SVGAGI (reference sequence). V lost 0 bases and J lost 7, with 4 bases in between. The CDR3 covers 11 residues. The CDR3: CASSYSFEQYF. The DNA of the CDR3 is TGTGCCAGCAGTTACTCGTTTGAGCAGTACTTC.

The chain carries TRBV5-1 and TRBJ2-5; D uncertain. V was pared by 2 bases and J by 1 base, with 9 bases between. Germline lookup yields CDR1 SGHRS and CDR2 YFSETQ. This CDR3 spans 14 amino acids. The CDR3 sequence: CASSFRSTQETQYF. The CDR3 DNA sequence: TGCGCCAGCAGCTTTAGGTCTACCCAAGAGACCCAGTACTTC. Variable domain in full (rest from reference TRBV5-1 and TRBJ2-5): KAGVTQTPRYLIKTRGQQVTLSCSPISGHRSVSWYQQTPGQGLQFLFEYFSETQRNKGNFPGRFSGRQFSNSRSEMNVSTLELGDSALYLCASSFRSTQETQYFGPGTRLLVL.

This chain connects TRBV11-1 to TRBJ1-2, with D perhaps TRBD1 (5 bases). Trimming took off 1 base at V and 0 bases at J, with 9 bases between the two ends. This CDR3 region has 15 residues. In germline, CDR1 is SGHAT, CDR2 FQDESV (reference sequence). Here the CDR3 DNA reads TGTGCCAGCAGCTTAGGACAGCGAGCTAACTATGGCTACACCTTC. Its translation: CASSLGQRANYGYTF.

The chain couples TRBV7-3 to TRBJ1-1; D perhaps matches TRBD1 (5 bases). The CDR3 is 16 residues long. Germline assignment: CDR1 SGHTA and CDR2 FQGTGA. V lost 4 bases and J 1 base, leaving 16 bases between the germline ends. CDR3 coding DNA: TGTGCCAGCAGCTCGACAGAGGAGAGAAGGAACACTGAAGCTTTCTTT. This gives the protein CASSSTEERRNTEAFF.

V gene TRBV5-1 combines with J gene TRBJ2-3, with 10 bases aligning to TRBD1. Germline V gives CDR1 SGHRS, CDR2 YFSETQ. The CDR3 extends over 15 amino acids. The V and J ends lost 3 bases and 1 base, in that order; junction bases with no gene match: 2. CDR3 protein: CASSSTGGGTDTQYF. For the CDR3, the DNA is TGCGCCAGCAGCTCGACAGGGGGCGGCACAGATACGCAGTATTTT.

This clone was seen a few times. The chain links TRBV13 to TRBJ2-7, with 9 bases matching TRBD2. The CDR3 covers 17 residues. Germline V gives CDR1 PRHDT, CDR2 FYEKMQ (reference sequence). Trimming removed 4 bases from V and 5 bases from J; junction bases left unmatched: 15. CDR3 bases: TGTGCCAGCAGCTCACGGCGGGGTAGCGGGAGTATACACGAGCAGTACTTC. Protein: CASSSRRGSGSIHEQYF.

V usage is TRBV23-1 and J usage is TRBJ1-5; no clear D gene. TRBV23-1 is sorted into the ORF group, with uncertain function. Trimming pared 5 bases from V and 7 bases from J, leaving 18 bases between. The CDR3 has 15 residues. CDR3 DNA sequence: TGCGCCAGCAGTAACCTAGACTCCTGCTGGCAGCCCCAGCATTTT. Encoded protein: CASSNLDSCWQPQHF.